The clone carrying this T cell receptor (beta chain) was observed a handful of times. Its matching antigen is unknown. This specimen belongs to a study of CD8 T cells in ankylosing spondylitis. Study-wide findings and caveats: In peripheral blood, disease-linked CD8+ clones occurred at relatively low frequencies. Reported data indicate significant enrichment of disease-linked clones within matched ankylosing spondylitis synovial fluid. Several of the motif variants were reported before in synovial fluid and blood from reactive arthritis. Made up of about eight highly homologous variants, a TCR beta motif appeared characteristic of ankylosing spondylitis blood.

By quantitative 5'-RACE with molecular barcodes, the TCR beta libraries were made. TCRdb independently ran MiXCR on the 5' RACE reads; one entry per CDR3 protein. The sample contains 450,000 or so distinct CDR3 sequences, roughly 26% of which appear only once. This CDR3 is built from 12 residues. Germline CDR1 and CDR2: SGHRS and YFSETQ. V lost 6 bases and J 1 base, leaving 7 bases between the germline ends. The specimen sequenced was blood, either unsorted or a sorted T cell fraction (not recorded which). The chain is built from TRBV5-1 and TRBJ2-5; D remains ambiguous. This sequence was found in a male donor with ankylosing spondylitis. CDR3 in DNA: TGCGCCAGCACCAATTTCCAAGAGACCCAGTACTTC. Residues: CASTNFQETQYF.